Listed below are T cell receptor beta chains from one sample, sequenced in a study of shared clonotypes between healthy human individuals. Method: immunoSEQ multiplex PCR; TCRdb's copy keeps in-frame clones and lacks some. The sample consists of over a million clones, about three quarters of them appearing once. The sequencing sample was made of memory CD4+ T cells sorted from blood. These receptors were taken from a man aged 18 to 29 in good health. The CDR3 runs from the conserved cysteine through the conserved F or W. The order of the fields is D gene, V gene, J gene, CDR3 protein. D genes are given only for firm matches.

D: -; V: TRBV19; J: TRBJ1-3; CDR3: CASSIGGSFGNTIYF
D: TRBD1; V: TRBV5-4; J: TRBJ2-7; CDR3: CASSSKEQGQGGEQYF
D: -; V: TRBV4-1; J: TRBJ1-4; CDR3: CASSREHVTGPTNEKLFF
D: -; V: TRBV2; J: TRBJ2-7; CDR3: CASGGRYEQYF
D: TRBD1; V: TRBV19; J: TRBJ2-1; CDR3: CASSGTGLSNEQFF
D: TRBD2; V: TRBV6-5; J: TRBJ2-3; CDR3: CASSPLAGGTDTQYF
D: -; V: TRBV10-1; J: TRBJ2-1; CDR3: CASSGTGGDEQFF
D: TRBD1; V: TRBV5-6; J: TRBJ2-2; CDR3: CASSSGDRGQTGELFF
D: TRBD2; V: TRBV11-2; J: TRBJ2-7; CDR3: CASSLGLAGGHEQYF
D: TRBD1; V: TRBV2; J: TRBJ1-2; CDR3: CASSIEAGTGYGYTF
D: -; V: TRBV5-1; J: TRBJ2-3; CDR3: CASSLGGGAGTDTQYF
D: -; V: TRBV27; J: TRBJ2-3; CDR3: CASRAWLSGDTQYF
D: -; V: TRBV9; J: TRBJ1-6; CDR3: CASSVGTVNSPLHF
D: -; V: TRBV4-3; J: TRBJ2-7; CDR3: CASSRGRGYEQYF
D: -; V: TRBV2; J: TRBJ2-3; CDR3: CASREEHYTQYF
D: -; V: TRBV7-9; J: TRBJ2-2; CDR3: CASSPVPTGELFF
D: TRBD2; V: TRBV5-8; J: TRBJ2-1; CDR3: CASSFPTSGGSQQFF
D: -; V: TRBV6-1; J: TRBJ1-2; CDR3: CASSEARVNYGYTF